This T cell receptor beta chain came from a study of OX40 agonist ivuxolimab in advanced cancers. In terms of the full investigation: The costimulatory receptor OX40 (CD134) was targeted by ivuxolimab, a fully human IgG2 agonistic monoclonal antibody. Intravenous ivuxolimab was administered to patients every 2 weeks at six dose levels: 0.01, 0.1, 0.3, 1.5, 3 and 10 mg/kg. Of the 50 or so patients in dose escalation, about 19 had hepatocellular carcinoma, around 15 had melanoma, 9 had renal cell carcinoma and 9 had head and neck cancer. A male proportion of 70% to 90% and a mean age of around 60 years, ranging from about 23 to 79, were recorded for the dose-escalation cohort. Prior anti-PD-1, anti-PD-L1 or anti-CTLA-4 therapy was permitted, and about 40% of dose-escalation patients had received checkpoint inhibitors. Partial responses occurred in three dose-escalation patients, of whom one had hepatocellular carcinoma and two had cutaneous melanoma. Peripheral TCRbeta sequencing was intended to test whether TCR sequence diversity was altered and clonal T-cell expansion was caused by ivuxolimab. The paper describes the monotherapy dose-escalation part (N of about 54 patients) of the phase I trial of ivuxolimab. Broader findings and caveats from the paper: In partial responders in the 0.1-3.0 mg/kg groups, normalized peripheral clonal expansion was found to be among the lowest, especially among CD8+ T cells. The antigen specificity of the clonally expanded peripheral T cells was not determined. Low levels of normalized T-cell clonal expansion were also seen in some patients who did not respond. After ivuxolimab, CD8+ T cells had more expanded clones than CD4+ T cells on average. At doses of 0.1 to 3.0 mg/kg, clonal expansion of both CD4+ and CD8+ T cells in blood was seen between baseline and week 6.

Only a few counts were recorded for this clone. The antigen it recognizes is unknown. No per-base quality is available; no much larger clone lies one base away. Genomic DNA was extracted from sorted cells for sequencing of the TCRbeta CDR3 region. The immunoSEQ Assay was used for sequencing of TCRbeta CDR3 regions. TCRdb obtained this table from immuneACCESS and retained in-frame rearrangements with V and J assigned. These tables miss some clones; where compared with another copy, unresolved V genes account for less than half of the shortfall, and the remainder is unexplained. The sample table holds 30,000 to 40,000 clones, of which more than 60% were seen once. Around 9.9% of the sample is taken by the ten largest. After removal of 4 bases from V and 6 bases from J, the junction retains 9 bases not matched to a gene. Looking up the germline V gene yields CDR1 SGHRS and CDR2 YFSETQ. The CDR3 runs 15 amino acids, cysteine and phenylalanine included. The retained sequence is limited to the CDR3, 45 bases, with the frame set at the first base.

The trial excluded patients who had a history of autoimmune disease or who were on systemic immunosuppression. Peripheral blood for TCR sequencing was collected from all dose cohorts at baseline, on cycle 4 day 1, and on cycle 7 day 1. The samples were drawn from a first-in-human, open-label, multicenter phase I dose-escalation trial of ivuxolimab. Adults with locally advanced or metastatic melanoma, renal cell, hepatocellular, or head and neck squamous cell carcinoma were enrolled in the trial. Before TCR sequencing, CD4+ T cells and CD8+ T cells were sorted from peripheral blood as separate populations.

The chain is assembled from TRBV5-1 and TRBJ1-1, with 10 bases in between that match TRBD1. This sequence was found in an adult with an advanced solid tumor such as melanoma, head and neck, liver or kidney cancer. Sequenced here: CD4+ or CD8+ T cells sorted from blood, sampled in a trial of the OX40 agonist ivuxolimab. The CDR3 amino acid sequence is: CASSAQTGGFSEAFF. The bases read TGCGCCAGCAGCGCGCAGACAGGGGGCTTCTCTGAAGCTTTCTTT.